The 30 T cell receptor beta chains below all came from one sample that was sequenced in a study of T cells in Graves' hyperthyroidism and ophthalmopathy. TCR beta CDR3 sequences were amplified from RNA transcripts. When the TCR CDR3 underwent first-round RT-PCR, the HTBI primer set was used. From the multiplex PCR reads, TCRdb called clonotypes with MiXCR, one entry per CDR3 protein. Of some 700,000 distinct CDR3 sequences listed, 15% to 20% are singletons. Sequencing was carried out using blood. These receptors all stem from a man in his fifties or sixties with Graves' hyperthyroidism.

This clonotype was seen ten or more times. The chain employs TRBV5-1 and TRBJ2-1; 10 bases map to TRBD2. Germline-derived CDR1 and CDR2 are SGHRS and YFSETQ. This CDR3 is built from 16 residues. The V gene end was trimmed by 3 bases and the J gene end by 4 bases; junction bases not matched to a gene: 7. CDR3 in amino acids: CASSYEAGGPYNEQFF. The CDR3 DNA sequence: TGCGCCAGCAGCTATGAAGCGGGAGGGCCTTACAATGAGCAGTTCTTC.

This clonotype was counted many times. The chain joins TRBV11-2 to TRBJ2-5; D might be TRBD2 (6 bases). V was trimmed by 5 bases and J by 4 bases, leaving 11 bases between them. The CDR3 has 13 residues. Germline loops: CDR1 SGHAT, CDR2 FQNNGV. CDR3 in amino acids: CASSLGGPETQYF. The DNA for the CDR3 is TGTGCCAGCAGCCTGGGGGGTCCAGAGACCCAGTACTTC.

The CDR3 nucleotides are TGTGCCAGCTTTAAGACAGGGCTGAACACTGAAGCTTTCTTT. This sequence encodes CASFKTGLNTEAFF. The J gene is TRBJ1-1, the V gene TRBV6-4, with 7 bases aligning to TRBD1. The CDR3 length is 14 residues. The V segment lost 8 bases and the J segment 0 bases; nucleotides outside the gene matches: 6. CDR1 is MRHNA, CDR2 SNTAGT, per germline.

Many counts were recorded for this clonotype. This chain uses TRBV6-1 with TRBJ2-1; possibly TRBD2 for D (6 bases). The CDR3 loop spans 15 amino acids. V gave up 8 bases and J gave up 0 bases, with 14 bases separating them. Germline CDR1 and CDR2: MNHNS and SASEGT. The CDR3 loop is CASRSAGSSYNEQFF. CDR3 nucleotides: TGTGCCAGCCGCTCGGCGGGAAGCTCCTACAATGAGCAGTTCTTC.

A few counts support this clonotype. The gene calls are TRBV27 and TRBJ2-7, with 10 bases that match TRBD2. Germline trimming cut 5 bases from V and 3 bases from J; bases unmatched to any gene: 10. This CDR3 comprises 16 residues. Per the germline V gene, CDR1 is MNHEY and CDR2 is SMNVEV (reference sequence). CDR3 sequence (DNA): TGTGCCAGCAGTCCCCGCACTAGCGGGATCAGCTACGAGCAGTACTTC. It translates to CASSPRTSGISYEQYF.

On this clonotype itself: The junction differs from germline at one of its ends, possibly a read error. The chain recombines TRBV9 with TRBJ1-1, with D uncertain. From germline, CDR1 is SGDLS and CDR2 YYNGEE. This CDR3 has 16 amino acids. The chain's CDR3 is CASSGGSSVRNTEALF. In DNA form, the CDR3 reads TGTGCCAGCAGCGGAGGGAGTTCAGTTAGGAACACTGAAGCTTTGTTT.

This clonotype was found many times. This sequence joins TRBV20-1 and TRBJ2-3; TRBD1 aligns across 7 bases. The germline CDR1 and CDR2 sequences are DFQATT and SNEGSKA (reference sequence). CDR3 length equals 16 residues. The junction had 13 bases not matched to a gene; V was cut back by 4 bases and J by 3 bases. CDR3 nucleotide sequence: TGCAGTGCTACCTATGACCCAGGGGGTAGGACAGATACGCAGTATTTT. It encodes CSATYDPGGRTDTQYF.

The sample holds many counts of this clonotype. The chain combines TRBV27 with TRBJ1-2, with a weak D call TRBD1 (5 bases). Trimming stripped 4 bases from V and 4 bases from J, with 10 bases between. The CDR3 has 13 amino acids. Germline CDR1 and CDR2: MNHEY and SMNVEV (reference sequence). CDR3 nucleotide sequence: TGTGCCAGCAGTTCGTCCGGGGGCTATGGCTACACCTTC. The encoded protein is CASSSSGGYGYTF.

This sequence joins TRBV29-1 and TRBJ2-6; D not resolved. In germline, CDR1 is SQVTM, CDR2 ANQGSEA. This CDR3 region has 13 residues. Trimming removed 6 bases at V and 0 bases at J, with 6 bases between. For the CDR3, the DNA is TGCAGCGTGACGCACTCTGGGGCCAACGTCCTGACTTTC. Translation: CSVTHSGANVLTF.

The V call is TRBV4-1, the J call TRBJ2-7; 13 nucleotides match TRBD2. Losses at the gene ends were 4 bases for V and 1 base for J; bases not matched to a gene: 4. CDR3 size: 16 residues. Germline V gene data show CDR1 as MGHRA and CDR2 as YSYEKL. The CDR3 DNA follows: TGCGCCAGCAGCCCTAGGACTAGCGGGGGTTCCTACGAGCAGTACTTC. Its translation is CASSPRTSGGSYEQYF.

There are many counts of this clonotype. The rearrangement links TRBV27 to TRBJ1-1, with no clear D. The V end lost 4 bases, the J end lost 9 bases, and 9 bases lay between the germline ends. CDR1 and CDR2 (germline): MNHEY, SMNVEV (reference sequence). The CDR3 length is 11 residues. DNA for the CDR3: TGTGCCAGCAGTTCCCGGGTAAAAGCTTTCTTT. Translating gives CASSSRVKAFF.

With respect to this clonotype: A much bigger clone sits one base away, suggesting this may be a read error. The chain uses TRBV9 and TRBJ2-4, with D possibly TRBD2 on 5 matching bases. The CDR3 sequence is 16 residues long. The germline V gene encodes CDR1 SGDLS and CDR2 YYNGEE. CDR3 in amino acids: CAGSVRLRVAKNIQYF. DNA for the CDR3: TGTGCCGGCAGCGTAAGGTTGCGGGTAGCCAAAAACATTCAGTACTTC.

This sequence joins TRBV7-9 and TRBJ2-7; TRBD1 aligns across 7 bases. This CDR3 contains 15 residues. Germline CDR1 is SEHNR and CDR2 is FQNEAQ (reference sequence). J gave up 0 bases and V 5 bases, and 7 bases lay outside the gene matches. CDR3 coding DNA: TGTGCCAGCAGCAGACCGGGACAGTTCTCCTACGAGCAGTACTTC. Protein sequence: CASSRPGQFSYEQYF.

The chain uses TRBV13 and TRBJ2-7; 14 nucleotides line up with TRBD2. CDR1 and CDR2 (germline): PRHDT, FYEKMQ (reference sequence). V lost 5 bases and J lost 6; bases outside the gene matches: 3. This CDR3 comprises 14 residues. The CDR3 loop is CASSRLAGGGEQYF. The CDR3 DNA reads as TGTGCCAGCAGCAGACTAGCGGGAGGGGGCGAGCAGTACTTC.

V gene TRBV19 combines with J gene TRBJ2-7; 9 bases are a match to TRBD1. With V trimmed by 6 bases and J by 4 bases, 4 bases remained unmatched. Germline CDR1 LNHDA, CDR2 SQIVND (reference sequence). CDR3 length: 13 residues. The CDR3 DNA reads TGTGCCAGTAGACCGGGGACAGGGTACGAGCAGTACTTC. Translation: CASRPGTGYEQYF.

This clonotype was detected ten times or more. The gene calls are TRBV11-2 and TRBJ2-7; D is possibly TRBD2 (5 bases). The CDR3 loop spans 13 amino acids. V lost 4 bases and J lost 3, with 10 bases in between. CDR1 and CDR2 (germline): SGHAT, FQNNGV. Here the CDR3 reads CASSSRLFYEQYF. The CDR3 DNA follows: TGTGCCAGCAGCTCCCGACTATTCTACGAGCAGTACTTC.

A note on this clonotype: A much bigger clone sits one base away, suggesting this may be a read error. The genes are TRBV24-1 and TRBJ2-2; D gene ambiguous. Germline V gives CDR1 KGHDR, CDR2 SFDVKD. The CDR3 consists of 9 residues. The CDR3 is CAASGELFF. The CDR3 coding sequence is TGTGCTGCAAGCGGGGAGCTGTTTTTT.

This clonotype was seen many times. The rearrangement links TRBV28 to TRBJ1-2; 10 nucleotides agree with TRBD1. Germline values: CDR1 MDHEN, CDR2 SYDVKM. CDR3 length equals 14 residues. V lost 6 bases and J lost 3; bases outside the gene matches: 4. The CDR3 DNA is TGTGCCAGCAGGGAGACAGGGGGCGACTATGGCTACACCTTC. Amino acids: CASRETGGDYGYTF.

This clonotype was detected many times. The chain couples TRBV27 to TRBJ2-7; 7 nucleotides match TRBD1. V shed 7 bases and J 2 bases; nucleotides not matched to a gene: 8. The V gene's germline CDR1 is MNHEY and CDR2 SMNVEV (reference sequence). The CDR3 covers 14 residues. The CDR3 spells CASNVRDRPYEQYF. In nucleotides, the CDR3 is TGTGCCAGCAACGTCCGGGACAGACCCTACGAGCAGTACTTC.

This chain links TRBV19 with TRBJ1-2; D call uncertain. The CDR3 has 15 amino acids. Per the germline V gene, CDR1 is LNHDA and CDR2 is SQIVND (reference sequence). V lost 6 bases and J lost 1, with 15 bases in between. The CDR3 DNA is TGTGCCAGTAGCCGAGTCAGTGAGGGTAACTATGGCTACACCTTC. Translation: CASSRVSEGNYGYTF.

This clonotype has more than one count but fewer than ten. V gene TRBV3-1 combines with J gene TRBJ2-2; the match to TRBD1 covers 10 bases. Germline V gene sequence: CDR1 LGHDT, CDR2 YNNKEL (reference sequence). Germline trimming cut 6 bases from V and 3 bases from J; bases unmatched to any gene: 7. This CDR3 spans 16 amino acids. The DNA for the CDR3 is TGTGCCAGCAGACCGGGACAGGGGAGGCACACCGGGGAGCTGTTTTTT. This sequence encodes CASRPGQGRHTGELFF.

This clonotype was counted at least ten times. The genes are TRBV7-9 and TRBJ1-4; D perhaps matches TRBD1 (5 bases). V shed 6 bases and J shed 10 bases, with 15 bases lying between them. Germline CDR1 SEHNR, CDR2 FQNEAQ (reference sequence). CDR3 size: 13 residues. The CDR3 sequence is CASSRDPQRKLFF. CDR3 sequence (DNA): TGTGCCAGCAGTAGGGACCCCCAACGAAAACTGTTTTTT.

This chain uses TRBV7-9 with TRBJ1-1; no firm D call. This CDR3 comprises 16 residues. Germline assignment: CDR1 SEHNR and CDR2 FQNEAQ (reference sequence). The V end was cut by 5 bases, the J end by 0 bases, with 16 bases between. The CDR3 coding sequence is TGTGCCAGCAGCCCCCTCGGGAGGACGGTGAACACTGAAGCTTTCTTT. Protein sequence: CASSPLGRTVNTEAFF.

This clonotype was seen repeatedly, ten times or more. The chain combines TRBV27 with TRBJ2-5; 11 bases line up with TRBD2. Germline CDR1 and CDR2: MNHEY and SMNVEV (reference sequence). Germline trimming cut 2 bases from V and 4 bases from J; bases unmatched to any gene: 6. The CDR3 is 16 amino acids. CDR3 region: CASSLGTSGAGETQYF. The CDR3 coding sequence is TGTGCCAGCAGTTTAGGGACTAGCGGAGCCGGAGAGACCCAGTACTTC.

This clonotype has at least ten counts. The chain couples TRBV12-3 or TRBV12-4 to TRBJ1-1; unclear D gene. The CDR3 extends over 14 amino acids. Between the trimmed V and J ends, which lost 7 bases and 3 bases, there was a span of 15 bases. The DNA of the CDR3 is TGTGCCAGCACCAAAGAGGAGGCTTACACTGAAGCTTTCTTT. This translates into CASTKEEAYTEAFF.

This clonotype was detected ten times or more. The V gene is TRBV28, the J gene TRBJ2-7; no clear D gene. Germline CDR1 is MDHEN and CDR2 is SYDVKM. This CDR3 has 11 residues. Trimming left V 3 bases short and J 0 bases short, with 0 bases between. The CDR3 is CASSFSYEQYF. DNA for the CDR3: TGTGCCAGCAGTTTCTCCTACGAGCAGTACTTC.

This clonotype was detected a few times. This chain links TRBV9 with TRBJ1-5; perhaps TRBD1 as D (5 bases). The CDR3 contains 14 residues. Trimming shortened V by 0 bases and J by 5 bases, and 9 bases separated the two germline ends. Germline CDR1 is SGDLS and CDR2 is YYNGEE. In nucleotides, the CDR3 is TGTGCCAGCAGCGTAGAGGACACTCATCAGCCCCAGCATTTT. Its translation: CASSVEDTHQPQHF.

This clonotype was observed at least ten times. The V gene is TRBV6-1, the J gene TRBJ2-7; 8 nucleotides line up with TRBD2. The CDR3 extends over 14 amino acids. With V trimmed by 2 bases and J by 6 bases, 6 bases remained unmatched. CDR1 and CDR2 from the germline V gene are MNHNS and SASEGT. CDR3 loop: CASSEIGLAPEQYF. DNA of the CDR3: TGTGCCAGCAGTGAAATAGGACTAGCACCCGAGCAGTACTTC.

The V and J genes are TRBV30 and TRBJ2-1, with D uncertain. Germline lookup yields CDR1 GTSNPN and CDR2 SVGIG (reference sequence). Trimming shortened V by 2 bases and J by 10 bases, and 12 bases separated the two germline ends. CDR3 length: 12 amino acids. The CDR3 sequence: CAWSWLDSEQFF. Here the CDR3 DNA reads TGTGCCTGGAGTTGGCTGGATTCGGAGCAGTTCTTC.

This chain uses TRBV10-1 with TRBJ1-1; a possible D gene is TRBD1 (5 bases). Deletions cut 5 bases from V and 8 bases from J, with 27 bases between. The CDR3 loop spans 17 amino acids. CDR1 is WNHNN and CDR2 is SYGVQD in the germline V gene (reference sequence). The CDR3 region is CASSSSKGRGPTGEAFF. In nucleotides, the CDR3 is TGCGCCAGCAGTTCCTCGAAGGGGCGAGGTCCCACTGGAGAAGCTTTCTTT.